What follows describes a single TCR beta chain. Antigen unknown. The data derive from a study of regulatory T cells in long-lasting Graves disease. Study-level points and caveats: TRBV28, TRBJ1-2 and TRBJ2-5 were segments that persistent disease favored. Sharing of public clonotypes was greater in persistent patients (about 2,700) than in new patients (more than 900).

The CDR3 extends over 15 amino acids. V lost 2 bases and J 3 bases, leaving 11 bases between the germline ends. The germline V gene has CDR1 MNHEY and CDR2 SVGEGT. Time point of the sample: persistent/refractory GD, antithyroid drugs over 5 years with positive TRAb. Extracted PBMC RNA gave rise to the TCR library. Library construction for TCR beta used iRepertoire HTBI primers and Arm-PCR of CDR3 regions. TCRdb re-called the multiplex PCR reads through MiXCR, storing one row per CDR3 protein. The sample includes about 290,000 distinct CDR3 sequences, around a fifth seen only once; the top ten take approximately 60%.

This sequence joins TRBV6-2 or TRBV6-3 and TRBJ1-3; tentative D call: TRBD1 (5 bases). The source was peripheral blood mononuclear cells (PBMCs), collected when the disease was refractory, from a patient treated with antithyroid drugs. The receptor comes from a female donor with Graves disease. CDR3 loop: CASSYLQGRGNTIYF. CDR3 nucleotides: TGTGCCAGCAGTTACCTGCAGGGTCGTGGAAACACCATATATTTT.